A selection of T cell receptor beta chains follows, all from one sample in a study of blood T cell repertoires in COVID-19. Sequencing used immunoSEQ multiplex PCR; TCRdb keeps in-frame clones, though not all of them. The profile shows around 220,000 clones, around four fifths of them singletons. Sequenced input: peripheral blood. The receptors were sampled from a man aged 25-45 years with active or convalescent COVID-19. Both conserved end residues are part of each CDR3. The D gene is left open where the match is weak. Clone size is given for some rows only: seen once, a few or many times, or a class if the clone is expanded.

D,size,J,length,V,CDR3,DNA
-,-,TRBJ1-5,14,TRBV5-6,CASSFYGSNQPQHF,TGTGCCAGCAGCTTTTACGGGAGCAATCAGCCCCAGCATTTT
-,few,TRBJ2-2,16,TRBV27,CASSLFASRGTGELFF,TGTGCCAGCAGTTTATTTGCTAGCAGAGGTACCGGGGAGCTGTTTTTT
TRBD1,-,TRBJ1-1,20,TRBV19,CASTLDRERAQPIMNTEAFF,TGTGCCAGTACCCTAGACAGGGAAAGGGCCCAACCTATCATGAACACTGAAGCTTTCTTT
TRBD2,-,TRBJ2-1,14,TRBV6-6,CASTQSGRDNEQFF,TGTGCCAGCACCCAGAGCGGGAGGGACAATGAGCAGTTCTTC
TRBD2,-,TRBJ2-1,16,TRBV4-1,CASSLGGASTYNEQFF,TGCGCCAGCAGCCTCGGGGGGGCTTCCACCTACAATGAGCAGTTCTTC
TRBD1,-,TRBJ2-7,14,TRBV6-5,CASSYSPPTGRQYF,TGTGCCAGCAGTTACTCGCCTCCGACAGGGAGGCAGTACTTC
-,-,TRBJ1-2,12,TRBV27,CASSPTGIGYTF,TGTGCCAGCAGTCCCACCGGGATCGGCTACACCTTC
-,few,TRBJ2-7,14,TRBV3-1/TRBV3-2,CASRPQGGGYEQYF,TGTGCCAGCAGGCCCCAGGGGGGCGGGTACGAGCAGTACTTC
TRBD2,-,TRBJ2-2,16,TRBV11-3,CASSFEAGLSTGELFF,TGTGCCAGCAGCTTCGAAGCGGGACTCTCCACCGGGGAGCTGTTTTTT
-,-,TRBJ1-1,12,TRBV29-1,CSAGQANTEAFF,TGCAGCGCCGGACAAGCGAACACTGAAGCTTTCTTT
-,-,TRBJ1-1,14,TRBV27,CASRRTLPGTEAFF,TGTGCCAGCAGAAGGACACTTCCGGGCACTGAAGCTTTCTTT
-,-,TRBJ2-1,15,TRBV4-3,CASSQARGSYNEQFF,TGCGCCAGCAGCCAAGCACGGGGATCCTACAATGAGCAGTTCTTC
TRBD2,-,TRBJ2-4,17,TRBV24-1,CATSDARLAGGRNIQYF,TGTGCCACCAGTGATGCCCGACTAGCGGGAGGTCGAAACATTCAGTACTTC
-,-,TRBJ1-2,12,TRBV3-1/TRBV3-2,CASSGGNYGYTF,TGTGCCAGCAGCGGCGGGAACTATGGCTACACCTTC
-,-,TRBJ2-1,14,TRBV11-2,CASSYTQGNNEQFF,TGTGCCAGCAGCTACACACAGGGAAACAATGAGCAGTTCTTC
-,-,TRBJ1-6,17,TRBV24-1,CATSDPWGGGYNSPLHF,TGTGCCACCAGTGATCCATGGGGAGGGGGGTATAATTCACCCCTCCACTTT
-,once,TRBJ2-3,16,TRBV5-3,CARNLPGLRGADTQYF,TGTGCCAGAAACCTACCGGGACTCAGAGGGGCAGATACGCAGTATTTT
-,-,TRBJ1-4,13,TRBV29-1,CSVESDTPEKLFF,TGCAGCGTTGAATCAGATACACCCGAAAAACTGTTTTTT
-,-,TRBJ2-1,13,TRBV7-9,CASSPLENNEQFF,TGTGCCAGCAGCCCTCTAGAGAACAATGAGCAGTTCTTC
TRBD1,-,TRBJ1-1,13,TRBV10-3,CAIRNRGDTEAFF,TGTGCCATCAGGAACAGGGGTGACACTGAAGCTTTCTTT
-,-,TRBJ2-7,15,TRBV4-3,CASSQEPMSNYEQYF,TGCGCCAGCAGCCAAGAACCTATGTCCAATTACGAGCAGTACTTC
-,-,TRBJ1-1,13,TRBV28,CASSPGVNTEAFF,TGTGCCAGCAGTCCCGGGGTGAACACTGAAGCTTTCTTT
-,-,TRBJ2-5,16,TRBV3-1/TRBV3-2,CASSQEVGAVKETQYF,TGTGCCAGCAGCCAAGAGGTCGGAGCCGTTAAAGAGACCCAGTACTTC
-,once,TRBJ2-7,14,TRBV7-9,CASSSMDSSSEQYF,TGTGCCAGCAGCTCTATGGACAGCTCGTCCGAGCAGTACTTC
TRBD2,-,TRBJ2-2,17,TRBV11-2,CASSPQLAGGRTGELFF,TGTGCCAGCAGCCCACAACTAGCGGGGGGGCGGACCGGGGAGCTGTTTTTT
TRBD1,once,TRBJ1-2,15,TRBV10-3,CAILDYPTGTDGYTF,TGTGCCATCTTAGACTACCCGACCGGGACAGATGGCTACACCTTC
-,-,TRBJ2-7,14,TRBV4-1,CASSPRTDTYEQYF,TGCGCCAGCAGCCCCCGGACAGATACCTACGAGCAGTACTTC
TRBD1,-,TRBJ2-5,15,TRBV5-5,CASSLEGAKGETQYF,TGTGCCAGCAGCTTGGAGGGGGCGAAGGGAGAGACCCAGTACTTC
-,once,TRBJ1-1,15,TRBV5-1,CASNKGQSLNTEAFF,TGCGCCAGCAATAAAGGACAGTCTTTGAACACTGAAGCTTTCTTT
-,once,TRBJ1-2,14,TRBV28,CASSEPPVDNGYTF,TGTGCCAGCTCCGAACCCCCCGTGGACAACGGCTACACCTTC
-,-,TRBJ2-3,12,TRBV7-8,CASSPGADTQYF,TGTGCCAGCAGCCCAGGGGCAGATACGCAGTATTTT
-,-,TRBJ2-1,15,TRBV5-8,CASIRGYSSYNEQFF,TGTGCCAGCATTCGGGGATATAGCTCCTACAATGAGCAGTTCTTC
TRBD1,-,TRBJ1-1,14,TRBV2,CASRAGTVNTEAFF,TGTGCCAGCAGAGCCGGGACAGTGAACACTGAAGCTTTCTTT
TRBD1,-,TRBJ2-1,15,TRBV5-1,CASSLAATGNNEQFF,TGCGCCAGCAGCTTGGCCGCGACAGGGAACAATGAGCAGTTCTTC
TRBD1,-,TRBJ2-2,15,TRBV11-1,CASSLEGAYTGELFF,TGTGCCAGCAGCTTAGAGGGGGCCTACACCGGGGAGCTGTTTTTT
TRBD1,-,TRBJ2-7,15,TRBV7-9,CASSAPQGAWYEQYF,TGTGCCAGCAGCGCACCCCAGGGGGCTTGGTACGAGCAGTACTTC
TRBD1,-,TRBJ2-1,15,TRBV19,CASSIGTGEIDEQFF,TGTGCCAGTAGTATAGGGACAGGGGAAATTGATGAGCAGTTCTTC
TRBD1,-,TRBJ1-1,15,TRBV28,CASSSRDSPNTEAFF,TGTGCCAGCAGTAGCCGGGACAGTCCGAACACTGAAGCTTTCTTT
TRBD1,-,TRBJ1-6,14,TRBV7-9,CASSSGQANSPLHF,TGTGCCAGCAGCTCGGGACAGGCGAATTCACCCCTCCACTTT
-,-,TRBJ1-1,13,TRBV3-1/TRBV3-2,CASSQDDGSEAFF,TGTGCCAGCAGCCAAGATGATGGCAGTGAAGCTTTCTTT
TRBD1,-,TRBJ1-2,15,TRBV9,CASSTWDRENYGYTF,TGTGCCAGCAGCACATGGGACAGGGAGAACTATGGCTACACCTTC
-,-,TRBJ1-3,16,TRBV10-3,CATQRQEGPSGNTIYF,TGTGCCACCCAACGCCAGGAGGGGCCCTCTGGAAACACCATATATTTT
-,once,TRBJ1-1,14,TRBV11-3,CASSPGGPGTEAFF,TGTGCCAGCAGCCCCGGAGGACCGGGGACTGAAGCTTTCTTT
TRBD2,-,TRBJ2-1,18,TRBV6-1,CASSEPEFEAGDYNEQFF,TGTGCCAGCAGTGAGCCCGAGTTCGAAGCGGGGGACTACAATGAGCAGTTCTTC
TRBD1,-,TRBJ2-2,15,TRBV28,CASSLFRGQAGELFF,TGTGCCAGCAGTTTATTCAGGGGGCAGGCCGGGGAGCTGTTTTTT
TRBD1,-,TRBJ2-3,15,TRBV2,CASSGTGGSADTQYF,TGTGCCAGCAGTGGAACAGGGGGCAGCGCAGATACGCAGTATTTT
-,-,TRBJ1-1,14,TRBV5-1,CASSEGHPNTEAFF,TGCGCCAGCAGCGAAGGACACCCGAACACTGAAGCTTTCTTT
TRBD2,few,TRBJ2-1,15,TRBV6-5,CASSYLAGEFNEQFF,TGTGCCAGCAGTTACCTCGCGGGAGAATTCAATGAGCAGTTCTTC
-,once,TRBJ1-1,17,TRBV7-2,CASSSYPGWQRNTEAFF,TGTGCCAGCAGCTCGTACCCGGGGTGGCAAAGAAACACTGAAGCTTTCTTT
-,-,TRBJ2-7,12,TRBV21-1,CPWGTRSYEQYF,TGTCCTTGGGGGACTAGATCCTACGAGCAGTACTTC
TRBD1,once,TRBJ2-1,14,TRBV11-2,CASSSMDRYYEQFF,TGTGCCAGCAGCTCAATGGACAGGTACTATGAGCAGTTCTTC
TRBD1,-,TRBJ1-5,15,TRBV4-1,CASSLRQGDNQPQHF,TGCGCCAGCAGCTTAAGACAGGGGGACAATCAGCCCCAGCATTTT
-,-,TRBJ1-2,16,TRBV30,CAWSGRGGEAGYGYTF,TGTGCCTGGAGTGGGAGAGGGGGGGAGGCCGGCTATGGCTACACCTTC
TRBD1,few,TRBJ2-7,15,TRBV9,CASSVEGRGRNEQYF,TGTGCCAGCAGCGTAGAAGGCAGGGGGCGAAACGAGCAGTACTTC